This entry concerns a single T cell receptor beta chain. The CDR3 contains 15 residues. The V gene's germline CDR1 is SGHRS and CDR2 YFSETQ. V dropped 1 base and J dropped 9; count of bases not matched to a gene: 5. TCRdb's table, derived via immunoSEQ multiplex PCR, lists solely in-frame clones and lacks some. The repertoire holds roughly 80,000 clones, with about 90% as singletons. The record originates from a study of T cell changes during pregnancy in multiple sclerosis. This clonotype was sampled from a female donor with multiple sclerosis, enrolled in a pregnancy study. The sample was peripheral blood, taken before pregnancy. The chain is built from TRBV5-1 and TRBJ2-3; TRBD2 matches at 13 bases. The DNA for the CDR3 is TGCGCCAGCAGCTTGCGGACTAGCGGGAGTGACACGCAGTATTTT. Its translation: CASSLRTSGSDTQYF.